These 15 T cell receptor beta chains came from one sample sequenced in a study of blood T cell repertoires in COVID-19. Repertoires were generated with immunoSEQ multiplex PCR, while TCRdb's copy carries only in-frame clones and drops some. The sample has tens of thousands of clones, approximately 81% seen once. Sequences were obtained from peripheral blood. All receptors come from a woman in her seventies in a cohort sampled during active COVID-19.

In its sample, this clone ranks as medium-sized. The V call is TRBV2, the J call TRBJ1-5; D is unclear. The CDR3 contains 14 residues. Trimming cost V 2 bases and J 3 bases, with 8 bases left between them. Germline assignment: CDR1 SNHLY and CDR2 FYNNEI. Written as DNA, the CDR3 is TGTGCCAGCAGTGAACTCAGACTCAATCAGCCCCAGCATTTT. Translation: CASSELRLNQPQHF.

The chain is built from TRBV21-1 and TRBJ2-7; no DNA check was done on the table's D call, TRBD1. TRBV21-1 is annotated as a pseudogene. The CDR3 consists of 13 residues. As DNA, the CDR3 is TGTGCCAGCAGGGACAGGGGGCCCTACGAGCAGTACTTC. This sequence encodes CASRDRGPYEQYF.

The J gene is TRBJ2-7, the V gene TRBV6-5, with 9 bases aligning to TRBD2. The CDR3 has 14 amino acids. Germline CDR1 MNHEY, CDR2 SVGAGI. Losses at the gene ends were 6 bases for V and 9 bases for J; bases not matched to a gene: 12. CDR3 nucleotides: TGTGCCAGCAGGGGTAGCGGGAGAGTCCAGGGGCAGTACTTC. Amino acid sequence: CASRGSGRVQGQYF.

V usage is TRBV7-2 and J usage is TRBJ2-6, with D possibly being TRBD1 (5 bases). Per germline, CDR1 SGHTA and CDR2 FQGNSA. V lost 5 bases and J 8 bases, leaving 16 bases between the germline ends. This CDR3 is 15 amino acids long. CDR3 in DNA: TGTGCCAGCAGCCCCCAGGGTTCCCTTTCCAACGTCCTGACTTTC. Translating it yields CASSPQGSLSNVLTF.

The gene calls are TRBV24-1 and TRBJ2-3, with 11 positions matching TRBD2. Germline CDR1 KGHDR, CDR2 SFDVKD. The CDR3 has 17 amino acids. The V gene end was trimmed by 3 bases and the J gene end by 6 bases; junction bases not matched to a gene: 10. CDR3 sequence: CATSDISGRAGLDTQYF. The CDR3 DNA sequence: TGTGCCACCAGTGATATTAGCGGGAGGGCCGGTCTGGATACGCAGTATTTT.

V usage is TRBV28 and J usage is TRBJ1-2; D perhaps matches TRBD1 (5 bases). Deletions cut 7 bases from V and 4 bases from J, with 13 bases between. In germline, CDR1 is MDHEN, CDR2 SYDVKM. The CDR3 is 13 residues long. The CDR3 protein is CASTWGVAYGYTF. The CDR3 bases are TGTGCCAGCACCTGGGGGGTAGCCTATGGCTACACCTTC.

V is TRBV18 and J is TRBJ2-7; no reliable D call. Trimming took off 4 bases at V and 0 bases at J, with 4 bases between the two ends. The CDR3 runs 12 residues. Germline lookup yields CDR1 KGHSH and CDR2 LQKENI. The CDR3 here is CASSLLSYEQYF. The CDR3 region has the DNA TGTGCCAGCTCACTACTCTCCTACGAGCAGTACTTC.

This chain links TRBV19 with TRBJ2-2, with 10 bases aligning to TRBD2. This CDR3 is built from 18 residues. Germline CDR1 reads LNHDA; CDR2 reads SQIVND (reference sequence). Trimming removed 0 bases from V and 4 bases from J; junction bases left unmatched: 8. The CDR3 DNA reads TGTGCCAGTAGTATAGATTTTAGCGGGAGGTTGAGCACCGGGGAGCTGTTTTTT. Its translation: CASSIDFSGRLSTGELFF. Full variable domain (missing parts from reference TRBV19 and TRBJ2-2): DGGITQSPKYLFRKEGQNVTLSCEQNLNHDAMYWYRQDPGQGLRLIYYSQIVNDFQKGDIAEGYSVSREKKESFPLTVTSAQKNPTAFYLCASSIDFSGRLSTGELFFGEGSRLTVL.

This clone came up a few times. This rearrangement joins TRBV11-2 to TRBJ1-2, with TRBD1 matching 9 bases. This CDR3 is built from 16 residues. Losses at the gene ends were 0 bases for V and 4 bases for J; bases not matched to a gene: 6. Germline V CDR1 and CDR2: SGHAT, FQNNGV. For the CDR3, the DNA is TGTGCCAGCAGCTTAGAACCTACAGGGGGCGCCTATGGCTACACCTTC. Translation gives CASSLEPTGGAYGYTF. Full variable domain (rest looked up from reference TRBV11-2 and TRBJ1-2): EAGVAQSPRYKIIEKRQSVAFWCNPISGHATLYWYQQILGQGPKLLIQFQNNGVVDDSQLPKDRFSAERLKGVDSTLKIQPAKLEDSAVYLCASSLEPTGGAYGYTFGSGTRLTVV.

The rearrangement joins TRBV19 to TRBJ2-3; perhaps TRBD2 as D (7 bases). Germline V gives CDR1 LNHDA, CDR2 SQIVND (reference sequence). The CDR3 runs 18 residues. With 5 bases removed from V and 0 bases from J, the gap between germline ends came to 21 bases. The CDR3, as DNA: TGTGCCAGTAGTCCCTCCCCGAGAGGGGGGGGTAGCACAGATACGCAGTATTTT. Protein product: CASSPSPRGGGSTDTQYF. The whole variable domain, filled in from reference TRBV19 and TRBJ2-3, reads DGGITQSPKYLFRKEGQNVTLSCEQNLNHDAMYWYRQDPGQGLRLIYYSQIVNDFQKGDIAEGYSVSREKKESFPLTVTSAQKNPTAFYLCASSPSPRGGGSTDTQYFGPGTRLTVL.

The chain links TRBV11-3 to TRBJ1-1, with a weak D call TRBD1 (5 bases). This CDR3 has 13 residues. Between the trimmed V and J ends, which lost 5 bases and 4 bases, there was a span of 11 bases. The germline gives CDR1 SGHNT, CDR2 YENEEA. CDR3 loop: CASSTSGLTEAFF. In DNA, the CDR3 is TGTGCCAGCAGCACCTCAGGGCTCACTGAAGCTTTCTTT.

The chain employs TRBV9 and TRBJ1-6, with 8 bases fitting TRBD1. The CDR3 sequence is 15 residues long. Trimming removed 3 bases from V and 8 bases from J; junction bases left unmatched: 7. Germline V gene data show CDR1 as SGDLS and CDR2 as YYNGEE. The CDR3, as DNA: TGTGCCAGCAGCGCAGAGACAGGGGTTGATTCACCCCTCCACTTT. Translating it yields CASSAETGVDSPLHF.

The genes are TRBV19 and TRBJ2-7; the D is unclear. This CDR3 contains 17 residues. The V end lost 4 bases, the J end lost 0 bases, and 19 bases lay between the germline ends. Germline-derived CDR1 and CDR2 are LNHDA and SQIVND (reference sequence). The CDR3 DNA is TGTGCCAGTAGTACACGAAACCGCTTAGAGAGCTCCTACGAGCAGTACTTC. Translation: CASSTRNRLESSYEQYF.

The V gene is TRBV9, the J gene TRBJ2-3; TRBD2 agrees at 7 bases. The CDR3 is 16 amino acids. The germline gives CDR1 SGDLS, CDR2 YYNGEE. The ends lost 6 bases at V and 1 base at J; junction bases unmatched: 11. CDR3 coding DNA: TGTGCCAGCAACAGAGGGGACCTAGCGGGCACAGATACGCAGTATTTT. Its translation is CASNRGDLAGTDTQYF.

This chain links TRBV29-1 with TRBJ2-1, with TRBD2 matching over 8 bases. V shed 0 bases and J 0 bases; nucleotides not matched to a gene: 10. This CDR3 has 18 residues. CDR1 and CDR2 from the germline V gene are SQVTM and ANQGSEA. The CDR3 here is CSVEDITSGYSSYNEQFF. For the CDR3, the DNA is TGCAGCGTTGAAGATATTACTAGCGGTTACAGCTCCTACAATGAGCAGTTCTTC.